A single sample is the source of the 21 T cell receptor beta chains below, sequenced in a study of early T cells in non-severe SARS-CoV-2 infection. MiXCR, applied by TCRdb to the 5' RACE reads, yields one record per CDR3 protein. The sample yields roughly 70,000 distinct CDR3 sequences, 18% seen once. The source material was whole blood, sampled at baseline. These receptors were collected from an adult who was a healthcare worker with PCR-confirmed SARS-CoV-2 infection or an uninfected control (not recorded which).

The V call is TRBV12-3 or TRBV12-4, the J call TRBJ1-1; 9 bases are shared with TRBD1. The CDR3 has 14 amino acids. J lost 5 bases, V lost 1 base, and 2 bases had no gene match. CDR3 in amino acids: CASSLDRGLTEAFF. CDR3 nucleotide sequence: TGTGCCAGCAGTTTAGACAGGGGGCTGACTGAAGCTTTCTTT.

The chain is built from TRBV28 and TRBJ2-3; perhaps D is TRBD1 or TRBD2 (5 bases each). This CDR3 region has 14 residues. CDR1 MDHEN and CDR2 SYDVKM come from the germline V gene. V shed 6 bases and J shed 1 base, with 11 bases lying between them. The CDR3 sequence: CASRGDLRTDTQYF. CDR3 DNA: TGTGCCAGCAGGGGGGACCTACGCACAGATACGCAGTATTTT.

The chain combines TRBV11-2 with TRBJ1-5, with D maybe TRBD1 (5 bases). The germline gives CDR1 SGHAT, CDR2 FQNNGV. The CDR3 has 13 amino acids. The V and J ends lost 5 bases and 4 bases respectively, with 9 bases between them. The CDR3 is CASSQTENQPQHF. The CDR3 nucleotides read TGTGCCAGCAGCCAGACAGAGAATCAGCCCCAGCATTTT. Filled out from reference TRBV11-2 and TRBJ1-5, the complete variable domain reads EAGVAQSPRYKIIEKRQSVAFWCNPISGHATLYWYQQILGQGPKLLIQFQNNGVVDDSQLPKDRFSAERLKGVDSTLKIQPAKLEDSAVYLCASSQTENQPQHFGDGTRLSIL.

There are a few counts of this clonotype. V and J are TRBV27 and TRBJ2-3; 11 bases line up with TRBD2. The germline V gene has CDR1 MNHEY and CDR2 SMNVEV (reference sequence). The CDR3 consists of 15 residues. Germline trimming cut 10 bases from V and 2 bases from J; bases unmatched to any gene: 8. CDR3 residues: CATSSGGRHTDTQYF. The DNA for the CDR3 is TGTGCCACCTCTAGCGGGGGGAGGCACACAGATACGCAGTATTTT.

This clonotype occurred a few times. The rearrangement links TRBV19 to TRBJ2-1, with D uncertain. This CDR3 contains 13 residues. Germline assignment: CDR1 LNHDA and CDR2 SQIVND (reference sequence). Trimming left V 5 bases short and J 3 bases short, with 8 bases between. The CDR3 spells CASSQLLYNEQFF. The CDR3 coding sequence is TGTGCCAGTAGTCAGCTCCTCTACAATGAGCAGTTCTTC.

Only a few counts were recorded for this clonotype. The gene calls are TRBV11-2 and TRBJ2-2; D ambiguous. V dropped 7 bases and J dropped 5 bases, with 8 bases sitting between them. Germline V gene data show CDR1 as SGHAT and CDR2 as FQNNGV. The length of the CDR3 is 12 residues. The CDR3 DNA follows: TGTGCCAGCACCACCTCAACCGGGGAGCTGTTTTTT. Its protein is CASTTSTGELFF.

This clonotype was detected only a few times. This chain uses TRBV19 with TRBJ2-2, with D tentatively TRBD1 (5 bases). V was trimmed by 7 bases and J by 0 bases, leaving 21 bases between them. The CDR3 is made up of 18 amino acids. CDR1 is LNHDA and CDR2 is SQIVND in the germline V gene (reference sequence). CDR3 loop: CASMGRAGFGSNTGELFF. Written as DNA, the CDR3 is TGTGCCAGTATGGGCAGGGCAGGTTTCGGATCGAACACCGGGGAGCTGTTTTTT.

This chain uses TRBV29-1 with TRBJ2-5; possible D gene TRBD2, 5 bases. The V end was cut by 2 bases, the J end by 4 bases, with 11 bases between. The CDR3 spans 13 residues. Germline values: CDR1 SQVTM, CDR2 ANQGSEA. CDR3 sequence: CSVEPLATETQYF. CDR3 nucleotide sequence: TGCAGCGTTGAACCCCTAGCCACAGAGACCCAGTACTTC. Variable domain in full (rest from reference TRBV29-1 and TRBJ2-5): SAVISQKPSRDICQRGTSLTIQCQVDSQVTMMFWYRQQPGQSLTLIATANQGSEATYESGFVIDKFPISRPNLTFSTLTVSNMSPEDSSIYLCSVEPLATETQYFGPGTRLLVL.

The chain recombines TRBV11-2 with TRBJ2-1, with D perhaps TRBD1 (6 bases). The CDR3 is 14 amino acids. Germline CDR1 and CDR2: SGHAT and FQNNGV. Trimming took off 4 bases at V and 8 bases at J, with 15 bases between the two ends. This CDR3 is CASSSGQGWDEQFF. CDR3 in DNA: TGTGCCAGCAGCTCTGGGCAGGGGTGGGATGAGCAGTTCTTC.

This clonotype was detected a few times. This chain connects TRBV25-1 to TRBJ1-1; 7 nucleotides line up with TRBD1. The germline gives CDR1 MGHDK, CDR2 SYGVNS. The CDR3 is made up of 14 amino acids. With 3 bases clipped from V and 4 bases from J, the junction kept 5 bases outside the gene matches. DNA of the CDR3: TGTGCCAGCAGTGAGCCAGGGGGTACCACTGAAGCTTTCTTT. Protein sequence: CASSEPGGTTEAFF.

The gene calls are TRBV12-3 or TRBV12-4 and TRBJ1-2, with TRBD1 as a possible D gene (6 bases). CDR3 length equals 12 residues. V gave up 10 bases and J gave up 2 bases, with 11 bases separating them. CDR3 DNA: TGTGCCACGAATCAGGGGAACTATGGCTACACCTTC. Its translation is CATNQGNYGYTF.

The rearrangement joins TRBV12-3 or TRBV12-4 to TRBJ2-5, with a weak D call TRBD1 (6 bases). Trimming removed 3 bases at V and 4 bases at J, with 12 bases between. The CDR3 covers 14 residues. This chain's CDR3 is CASSFRGRGETQYF. The CDR3 DNA reads TGTGCCAGCAGTTTCAGAGGCAGGGGAGAGACCCAGTACTTC.

This chain uses TRBV6-6 with TRBJ2-1, with 9 bases aligning to TRBD1. The CDR3 consists of 15 residues. The germline V gene has CDR1 MNHNY and CDR2 SVGAGI (reference sequence). With 6 bases clipped from V and 2 bases from J, the junction kept 5 bases outside the gene matches. DNA for the CDR3: TGTGCCAGCAGACCCCGGGACAGGGCCTACAATGAGCAGTTCTTC. Its protein product is CASRPRDRAYNEQFF.

Many counts were recorded for this clonotype. The chain joins TRBV9 to TRBJ2-7, with D possibly TRBD1 on 6 matching bases. V gave up 3 bases and J gave up 5 bases, with 12 bases separating them. There are 13 residues in the CDR3. Germline V gene lookup returns CDR1 SGDLS and CDR2 YYNGEE. The CDR3 nucleotides read TGTGCCAGCAGCGATCCACAGGGCCACGAGCAGTACTTC. It is translated as CASSDPQGHEQYF. The variable domain in full, completed from reference TRBV9 and TRBJ2-7, reads DSGVTQTPKHLITATGQRVTLRCSPRSGDLSVYWYQQSLDQGLQFLIQYYNGEERAKGNILERFSAQQFPDLHSELNLSSLELGDSALYFCASSDPQGHEQYFGPGTRLTVT.

This rearrangement joins TRBV7-9 to TRBJ2-2; 10 nucleotides line up with TRBD1. Germline V gives CDR1 SEHNR, CDR2 FQNEAQ (reference sequence). CDR3 length: 16 residues. Unmatched junction bases numbered 9, after V lost 5 bases and J lost 6 bases. CDR3 amino acids: CASSLRTGGISGELFF. The CDR3 DNA follows: TGTGCCAGCAGCCTAAGGACAGGGGGGATCTCCGGGGAGCTGTTTTTT.

The chain joins TRBV20-1 to TRBJ2-7; the match to TRBD1 covers 10 bases. From germline, CDR1 is DFQATT and CDR2 SNEGSKA (reference sequence). V dropped 6 bases and J dropped 3; count of bases not matched to a gene: 8. This CDR3 spans 14 amino acids. The CDR3 DNA is TGCAGTGCGACCAATGGACAGGGGGTCTACGAGCAGTACTTC. Its translation: CSATNGQGVYEQYF.

The sample holds many counts of this clonotype. V is TRBV28 and J is TRBJ2-4; D call uncertain. Trimming shortened V by 2 bases and J by 9 bases, and 14 bases separated the two germline ends. CDR1 is MDHEN, CDR2 SYDVKM, per germline. The CDR3 contains 14 residues. The DNA for the CDR3 is TGTGCCAGCAGTTTAACGGCAGTTCGGAGCATTCAGTACTTC. It yields the protein CASSLTAVRSIQYF.

In this sample, this clonotype turned up many times. The chain is built from TRBV7-2 and TRBJ1-2; 9 bases are shared with TRBD1. V dropped 3 bases and J dropped 9; count of bases not matched to a gene: 2. Germline-derived CDR1 and CDR2 are SGHTA and FQGNSA. The CDR3 is 12 amino acids. The CDR3 spells CASSLGQGSYTF. CDR3 nucleotide sequence: TGTGCCAGCAGCTTGGGACAGGGAAGCTACACCTTC.

This clonotype showed up just a few times. The rearrangement uses TRBV9 and TRBJ2-2; the D is unclear. Trimming left V 8 bases short and J 1 base short, with 12 bases between. From germline, CDR1 is SGDLS and CDR2 YYNGEE. This CDR3 spans 14 amino acids. The chain's CDR3 is CASPHDLNTGELFF. CDR3 sequence (DNA): TGTGCCAGTCCCCATGACTTGAACACCGGGGAGCTGTTTTTT.

V is TRBV20-1 and J is TRBJ2-5, with D possibly TRBD2 on 5 matching bases. Germline values: CDR1 DFQATT, CDR2 SNEGSKA (reference sequence). The CDR3 has 14 residues. Trimming took 3 bases from V and 5 from J, leaving 16 bases between them. CDR3 bases: TGCAGTGCTAGTTTGGCGGCTAGCTGGGAGACCCAGTACTTC. Protein sequence: CSASLAASWETQYF.

This chain links TRBV7-9 with TRBJ2-5; D is perhaps TRBD1 or TRBD2 (5 bases each). The CDR3 length is 16 residues. The germline CDR1 and CDR2 sequences are SEHNR and FQNEAQ (reference sequence). V shed 4 bases and J shed 2 bases, with 17 bases lying between them. CDR3 sequence reads: CASSSIGDGLQETQYF. The CDR3 DNA sequence: TGTGCCAGCAGCTCCATAGGGGACGGCCTTCAAGAGACCCAGTACTTC.